The following is a T cell receptor beta chain sequence with its context. The antigen is unknown. The data derive from a study of Ad26.COV2.S vaccination and SARS-CoV-2 variants. Study results and caveats: Non-spike TCR breadth did not differ much between vaccine and placebo recipients.

Treatment: around 19 received Ad26.COV2.S at low or high dose, single or two shots; roughly five received placebo; per-sample allocation not given. The samples were gathered on day 63 after the first injection of vaccine or placebo. Generated by immunoSEQ multiplex PCR, the TCRdb table keeps only in-frame clones and is missing some. The sample lists about 400,000 clones, 92% occurring once. Sequenced material: peripheral blood, taken in a trial of Ad26.COV2.S vaccine versus placebo. The source of this sequence is a person aged 18 to 59 who received the Ad26.COV2.S COVID-19 vaccine or a placebo.

The CDR3 coding sequence is TGCGCCAGCAGCACGGAGGGGACAGGGTATGGCTACACCTTC. Residues: CASSTEGTGYGYTF. V is TRBV5-1 and J is TRBJ1-2, with TRBD1 matching 9 bases. V was pared by 4 bases and J by 5 bases, with 6 bases of the junction left unmatched. This CDR3 is 14 amino acids long. Germline V gene data show CDR1 as SGHRS and CDR2 as YFSETQ.